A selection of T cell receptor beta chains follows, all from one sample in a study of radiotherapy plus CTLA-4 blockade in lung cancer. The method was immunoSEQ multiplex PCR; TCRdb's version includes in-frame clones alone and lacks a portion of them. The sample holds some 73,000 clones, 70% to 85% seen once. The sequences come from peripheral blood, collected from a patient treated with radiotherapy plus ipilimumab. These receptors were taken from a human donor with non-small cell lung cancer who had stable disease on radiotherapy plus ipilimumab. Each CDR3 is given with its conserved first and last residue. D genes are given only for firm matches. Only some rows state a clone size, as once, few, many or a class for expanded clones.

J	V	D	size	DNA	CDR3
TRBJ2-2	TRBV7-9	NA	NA	TGTGCCAGCAGCCTCCCTTCACGGGAGAGCACCGGGGAGCTGTTTTTT	CASSLPSRESTGELFF
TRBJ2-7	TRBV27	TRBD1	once	TGTGCCAGCGGATTTTGGACAGGGGGTGAGCAGTACTTC	CASGFWTGGEQYF
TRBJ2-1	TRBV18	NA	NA	TGTGCCAGCTCTACGACCAAGGAAGGAACCAATGAGCAGTTCTTC	CASSTTKEGTNEQFF
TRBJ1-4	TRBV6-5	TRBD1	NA	TGTGCCAGCAGCCGTACGACAGGGGCTAATGAAAAACTGTTTTTT	CASSRTTGANEKLFF
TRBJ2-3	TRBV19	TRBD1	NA	TGTGCCAGTAGCCTGAAGGGGACAGGGGGTAGCACAGATACGCAGTATTTT	CASSLKGTGGSTDTQYF
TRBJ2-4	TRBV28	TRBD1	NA	TGTGCCAGCAGTTTAGCCGGACAGGGTCTCGACATTCAGTACTTC	CASSLAGQGLDIQYF
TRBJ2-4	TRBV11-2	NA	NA	TGTGCCAGCAGCTTCGAGACTCGCCTAAACATTCAGTACTTC	CASSFETRLNIQYF
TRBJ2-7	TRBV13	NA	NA	TGTGCCAGCAGCCCTGAGGGGGAGGGACGCTACGAGCAGTACTTC	CASSPEGEGRYEQYF
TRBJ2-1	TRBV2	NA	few	TGTGCCAGCAACCCCTTCGTCCAACACAATGAGCAGTTCTTC	CASNPFVQHNEQFF
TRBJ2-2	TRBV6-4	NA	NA	TGTGCCAGCAGTGGCGCCGGGGAGCTGTTTTTT	CASSGAGELFF
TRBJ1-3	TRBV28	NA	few	TGTGCCAGCAGTTTAAATCGGGTCGGAAACACCATATATTTT	CASSLNRVGNTIYF
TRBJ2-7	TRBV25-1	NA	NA	TGTGCCAGCAGTGAGGCCGGCAGCCGGAGCTCCTACGAGCAGTACTTC	CASSEAGSRSSYEQYF
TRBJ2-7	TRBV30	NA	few	TGTGCCTGGAGTACCCCGGCAGGTGGGGTACAGTACTTC	CAWSTPAGGVQYF
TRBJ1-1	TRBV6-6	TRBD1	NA	TGTGCCAGCAGTTTTCAGGGGGCTTCGGAAGCTTTCTTT	CASSFQGASEAFF
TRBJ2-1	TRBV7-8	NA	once	TGTGCCAGCAGGGCGACGGTTTACAATGAGCAGTTCTTC	CASRATVYNEQFF
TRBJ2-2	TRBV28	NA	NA	TGTGCCAGCAGCTCCCCCGGGACAATCACCGGGGAGCTGTTTTTT	CASSSPGTITGELFF
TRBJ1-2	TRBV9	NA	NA	TGTGCCAGCAGCGTCGGGACTGCCCTTACAAGCTATGGCTACACCTTC	CASSVGTALTSYGYTF
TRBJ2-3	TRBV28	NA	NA	TGTGCCAGCAGTTTATCCCGAGGGGGTGGGAGCACAGATACGCAGTATTTT	CASSLSRGGGSTDTQYF
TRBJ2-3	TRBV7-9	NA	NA	TGTGCCAGCAGCTTAAATCGGTTTCCAGATACGCAGTATTTT	CASSLNRFPDTQYF
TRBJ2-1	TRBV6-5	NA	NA	TGTGCCAGCAGTTCTCCGGTGAACGGGAGAATCTATGAGCAGTTCTTC	CASSSPVNGRIYEQFF
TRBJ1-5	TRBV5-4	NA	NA	TGTGCCAGCAGCCTCGACGGTAGCAATCAGCCCCAGCATTTT	CASSLDGSNQPQHF
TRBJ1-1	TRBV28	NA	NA	TGTGCCAGTGTGACAAGCACTGAAGCTTTCTTT	CASVTSTEAFF
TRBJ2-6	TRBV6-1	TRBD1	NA	TGTGCCAGCAGTGAGTCACAGGGGAGTGGGGCCAACGTCCTGACTTTC	CASSESQGSGANVLTF
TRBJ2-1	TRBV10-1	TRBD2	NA	TGCGCCAGCGGAGGACTAGCGGGAGAAAGGAATGAGCAGTTCTTC	CASGGLAGERNEQFF
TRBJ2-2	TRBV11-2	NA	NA	TGTGCCAGCAGCTCGGGACCCGACACCGGGGAGCTGTTTTTT	CASSSGPDTGELFF
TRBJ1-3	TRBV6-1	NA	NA	TGTGCCAGCAGTGAATGGGCCATGGGTGGAAACACCATATATTTT	CASSEWAMGGNTIYF
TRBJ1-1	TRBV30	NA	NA	TGTGCCTGGAGTCCCCTATCGAACACTGAAGCTTTCTTT	CAWSPLSNTEAFF
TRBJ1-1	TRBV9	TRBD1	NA	TGTGCCAGCAGCGTAGGGACAGGGGGTGAAGCTTTCTTT	CASSVGTGGEAFF
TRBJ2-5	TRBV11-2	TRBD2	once	TGTGCCAGCAGCTTAGGGACTAGCGGGGGGCGCGTTAAAGAGACCCAGTACTTC	CASSLGTSGGRVKETQYF
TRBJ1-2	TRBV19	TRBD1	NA	TGTGCCAGTAGTCCGACAGGGGGTAATTATGGCTACACCTTC	CASSPTGGNYGYTF
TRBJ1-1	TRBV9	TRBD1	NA	TGTGCCAGCAGCGTAGCGGGACAGGGTGTTTGGACTGAAGCTTTCTTT	CASSVAGQGVWTEAFF
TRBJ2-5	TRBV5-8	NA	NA	TGTGCCAGCAGCTTGGCCTCAGGGGGGTACCAAGAGACCCAGTACTTC	CASSLASGGYQETQYF
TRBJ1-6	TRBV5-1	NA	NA	TGCGCCAGCAGCTTGGATTTGGACAGCTCCTATAATTCACCCCTCCACTTT	CASSLDLDSSYNSPLHF
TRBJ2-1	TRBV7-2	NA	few	TGTGCCAGCAGCTTACAGCGTTACAATGAGCAGTTCTTC	CASSLQRYNEQFF
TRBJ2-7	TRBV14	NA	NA	TGTGCCAGCAGCATCCACGGGGACCGTGGGGAGCAGTACTTC	CASSIHGDRGEQYF
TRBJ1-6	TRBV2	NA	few	TGTGCCAGCAGTGCAGGGTATAATTCACCCCTCCACTTT	CASSAGYNSPLHF
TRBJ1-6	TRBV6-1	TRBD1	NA	TGTGCCAGCACTGAACAGGGGACGAGTAATAATTCACCCCTCCACTTT	CASTEQGTSNNSPLHF
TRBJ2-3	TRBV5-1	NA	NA	TGCGCCAGCATCGGGCAGGGAGATACGCAGTATTTT	CASIGQGDTQYF
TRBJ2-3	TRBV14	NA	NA	TGTGCCAGCAGCCGGGACTCCACTAGCACAGATACGCAGTATTTT	CASSRDSTSTDTQYF
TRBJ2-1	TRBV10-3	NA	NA	TGTGCCATCAGTGAGTCAGGGGACAATGAGCAGTTCTTC	CAISESGDNEQFF
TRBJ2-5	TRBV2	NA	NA	TGTGCCAGCAGTGAGGGACTTCTTCCCCAAGAGACCCAGTACTTC	CASSEGLLPQETQYF
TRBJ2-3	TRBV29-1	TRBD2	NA	TGCAGCGTTGAACCCTGGACTAGCGGGAGGGCCCAAGATACGCAGTATTTT	CSVEPWTSGRAQDTQYF
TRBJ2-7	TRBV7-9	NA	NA	TGTGCCAGCAGCATGGACAGCTTGTCCTACGAGCAGTACTTC	CASSMDSLSYEQYF
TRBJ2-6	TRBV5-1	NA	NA	TGCGCCAGCACCGCTTCCCCACAGGGAGCTGGGGCCAACGTCCTGACTTTC	CASTASPQGAGANVLTF
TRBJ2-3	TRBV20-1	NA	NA	TGCAGTGCTTCCCCCGCAGATACGCAGTATTTT	CSASPADTQYF
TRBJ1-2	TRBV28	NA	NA	TGTGCCAGTTCCGCGCTGGGTTATGGCTACACCTTC	CASSALGYGYTF
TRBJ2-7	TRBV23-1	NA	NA	TGCGCCAGCAGTCGACGGGGAAGCTCCTACGAGCAGTACTTC	CASSRRGSSYEQYF
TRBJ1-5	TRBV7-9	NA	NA	TGTGCCAGCAGCCAAGGACCGGGGGCCCAGCATTTT	CASSQGPGAQHF
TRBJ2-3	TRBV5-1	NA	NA	TGCGCCAGCAGCCTCGAAGATACGCAGTATTTT	CASSLEDTQYF
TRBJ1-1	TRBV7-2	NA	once	TGTGCCAGCAGCTTAGTATTACAGGCAGAAGCTTTCTTT	CASSLVLQAEAFF
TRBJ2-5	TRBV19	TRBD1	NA	TGTGCCAGTAGTATAGATTTTAGGGGGCGTCGGGAGACCCAGTACTTC	CASSIDFRGRRETQYF
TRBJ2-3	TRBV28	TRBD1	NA	TGTGCCAGCAGTTTACAACCGACAGGGTTGTATTTT	CASSLQPTGLYF
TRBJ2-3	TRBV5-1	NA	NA	TGCGCCAGCAGCTTCGGGGGGCGGGGAGATACGCAGTATTTT	CASSFGGRGDTQYF
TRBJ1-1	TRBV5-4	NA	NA	TGTGCCAGCAGGCCTGACACGAACACTGAAGCTTTCTTT	CASRPDTNTEAFF
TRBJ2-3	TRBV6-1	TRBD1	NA	TGTGCCAGCAGTGCCGGGACAGGGACCTTAACAGATACGCAGTATTTT	CASSAGTGTLTDTQYF
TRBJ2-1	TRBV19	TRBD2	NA	TGTGCCAGTAGCCATCTAGCGGGACCCTACAATGAGCAGTTCTTC	CASSHLAGPYNEQFF
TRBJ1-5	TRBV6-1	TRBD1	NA	TGTGCCAGCAATGGACAGGGATATCAGCCCCAGCATTTT	CASNGQGYQPQHF